The rows below give T cell receptor beta chains drawn from one sample of a study of blood T cell repertoires in COVID-19. This table comes from immunoSEQ multiplex PCR, and its TCRdb copy is limited to in-frame clones, with some not included. The sample carries 140,000 to 150,000 clones, approximately 84% recorded once. Material for sequencing was peripheral blood. Receptors originate from a human donor in a cohort sampled during active COVID-19. The CDR3 runs from the conserved cysteine through the conserved F or W. The D gene is left open where the match is weak. Only some rows state a clone size, as once, few, many or a class for expanded clones.

clone size: once; D gene: -; J gene: TRBJ1-6; V gene: TRBV19; CDR3 DNA: TGTGCCAGTAGTATACAGATAAATTCACCCCTCCACTTT; CDR3 protein: CASSIQINSPLHF
clone size: -; D gene: TRBD1; J gene: TRBJ2-1; V gene: TRBV5-1; CDR3 DNA: TGCGCCAGCAGCCCAAGACAGGGTGGGCCCAATGAGCAGTTCTTC; CDR3 protein: CASSPRQGGPNEQFF
clone size: -; D gene: -; J gene: TRBJ1-3; V gene: TRBV18; CDR3 DNA: TGTGCCAGCTCACCACTTACTACAGGGATCTCTGGAAACACCATATATTTT; CDR3 protein: CASSPLTTGISGNTIYF
clone size: -; D gene: -; J gene: TRBJ1-1; V gene: TRBV7-2; CDR3 DNA: TGTGCCAGCAGCTTGGCGGGGGCGGACACTGAAGCTTTCTTT; CDR3 protein: CASSLAGADTEAFF
clone size: -; D gene: TRBD2; J gene: TRBJ2-1; V gene: TRBV4-1; CDR3 DNA: TGCGCCAGCAGCCAAGGACGAAGGACTAGCGCGAACAATGAGCAGTTCTTC; CDR3 protein: CASSQGRRTSANNEQFF
clone size: once; D gene: -; J gene: TRBJ1-2; V gene: TRBV7-8; CDR3 DNA: TGTGCCAGCAGCTCCCGGGACAAGAACTATGGCTACACCTTC; CDR3 protein: CASSSRDKNYGYTF
clone size: once; D gene: TRBD1; J gene: TRBJ1-5; V gene: TRBV5-1; CDR3 DNA: TGCGCCAGCAGCTTGGGGACAGGGCAACAGCCCCAGCATTTT; CDR3 protein: CASSLGTGQQPQHF
clone size: -; D gene: -; J gene: TRBJ1-1; V gene: TRBV27; CDR3 DNA: TGTGCCAGCAGTTTCGTCAGGGGAGGGACTGAAGCTTTCTTT; CDR3 protein: CASSFVRGGTEAFF
clone size: -; D gene: -; J gene: TRBJ2-5; V gene: TRBV5-4; CDR3 DNA: TGTGCCAGCAGCTTAGCAGGGTCCGAGACCCAGTACTTC; CDR3 protein: CASSLAGSETQYF
clone size: -; D gene: -; J gene: TRBJ2-4; V gene: TRBV18; CDR3 DNA: TGTGCCAGCTCATCCTTAGGGAGGCCCAATGGGAACATTCAGTACTTC; CDR3 protein: CASSSLGRPNGNIQYF
clone size: few; D gene: -; J gene: TRBJ2-2; V gene: TRBV9; CDR3 DNA: TGTGCCAGCAGCCCTTCCACAGGGTTCCGGCCCGGGGAGCTGTTTTTT; CDR3 protein: CASSPSTGFRPGELFF
clone size: -; D gene: TRBD2; J gene: TRBJ2-5; V gene: TRBV7-2; CDR3 DNA: TGTGCCAGCAATATGGGACTAGCGGGAGAGGGAGGAGAGACCCAGTACTTC; CDR3 protein: CASNMGLAGEGGETQYF
clone size: few; D gene: TRBD2; J gene: TRBJ2-1; V gene: TRBV7-9; CDR3 DNA: TGTGCCAGCAGCTCGGGACTAGCTGTCAATGAGCAGTTCTTC; CDR3 protein: CASSSGLAVNEQFF
clone size: -; D gene: TRBD1; J gene: TRBJ1-5; V gene: TRBV19; CDR3 DNA: TGTGCCAGTAGCGGAACCGGGACAGGGTTCCAGCCCCAGCATTTT; CDR3 protein: CASSGTGTGFQPQHF
clone size: -; D gene: TRBD2; J gene: TRBJ2-1; V gene: TRBV11-3; CDR3 DNA: TGTGCCAGCAGCTTGGGGACTAGCGGGAGGGGAAATGAGCAGTTCTTC; CDR3 protein: CASSLGTSGRGNEQFF
clone size: -; D gene: -; J gene: TRBJ1-2; V gene: TRBV30; CDR3 DNA: TGTGCCTGGAGTGGTTCAGGATATGGCTACACCTTC; CDR3 protein: CAWSGSGYGYTF
clone size: -; D gene: TRBD1; J gene: TRBJ1-2; V gene: TRBV9; CDR3 DNA: TGTGCCAGCAGCTACGGGACAGGGGATGGCTACACCTTC; CDR3 protein: CASSYGTGDGYTF
clone size: -; D gene: -; J gene: TRBJ1-5; V gene: TRBV18; CDR3 DNA: TGTGCCAGCTCACCAGGGAGTCAGCCCCAGCATTTT; CDR3 protein: CASSPGSQPQHF
clone size: -; D gene: -; J gene: TRBJ1-1; V gene: TRBV9; CDR3 DNA: TGTGCCAGCAGCGAGGACCCCAGGAGGGAGAACACTGAAGCTTTCTTT; CDR3 protein: CASSEDPRRENTEAFF
clone size: once; D gene: -; J gene: TRBJ2-1; V gene: TRBV5-1; CDR3 DNA: TGCGCCAGCAGCTCGACACAAACCACCAGATACAATGAGCAGTTCTTC; CDR3 protein: CASSSTQTTRYNEQFF
clone size: -; D gene: -; J gene: TRBJ2-2; V gene: TRBV5-8; CDR3 DNA: TGTGCCAGCAGCTTGGTACAGAGGAACACCGGGGAGCTGTTTTTT; CDR3 protein: CASSLVQRNTGELFF
clone size: once; D gene: -; J gene: TRBJ2-3; V gene: TRBV7-9; CDR3 DNA: TGTGCCAGCAGCTCCAGACTGTCCACAGATACGCAGTATTTT; CDR3 protein: CASSSRLSTDTQYF
clone size: -; D gene: TRBD1; J gene: TRBJ1-6; V gene: TRBV10-1; CDR3 DNA: TGCGCCAGCAGTGTATCGGGACAGGGAGGATCCCTCCACTTT; CDR3 protein: CASSVSGQGGSLHF
clone size: -; D gene: -; J gene: TRBJ2-3; V gene: TRBV24-1; CDR3 DNA: TGTGCCACCAGTGGCCCCAACAACCATCCCACAGATACGCAGTATTTT; CDR3 protein: CATSGPNNHPTDTQYF
clone size: -; D gene: -; J gene: TRBJ1-4; V gene: TRBV7-2; CDR3 DNA: TGTGCCAGCAGCTTAGGGGGCACTAATGAAAAACTGTTTTTT; CDR3 protein: CASSLGGTNEKLFF
clone size: -; D gene: TRBD1; J gene: TRBJ1-5; V gene: TRBV10-3; CDR3 DNA: TGTGCCACCGGCCCGACAGGGAGCAATCAGCCCCAGCATTTT; CDR3 protein: CATGPTGSNQPQHF
clone size: -; D gene: -; J gene: TRBJ2-4; V gene: TRBV7-2; CDR3 DNA: TGTGCCAGCAGCTTAGAACCTCCCAGAAACATTCAGTACTTC; CDR3 protein: CASSLEPPRNIQYF
clone size: few; D gene: TRBD1; J gene: TRBJ1-2; V gene: TRBV7-3; CDR3 DNA: TGTGCCAGCAGCACCTCCCCCGGGACAGGGTTGGGCTACACCTTC; CDR3 protein: CASSTSPGTGLGYTF
clone size: -; D gene: -; J gene: TRBJ2-1; V gene: TRBV19; CDR3 DNA: TGTGCCAGTAGTCCGCCCCGGGGTCGTTCTGGCGTTGAGCAGTTCTTC; CDR3 protein: CASSPPRGRSGVEQFF
clone size: -; D gene: TRBD1; J gene: TRBJ2-5; V gene: TRBV4-2; CDR3 DNA: TGTGCCAGCAGCCAAGATGCAGGGGGGACCCAGTACTTC; CDR3 protein: CASSQDAGGTQYF
clone size: -; D gene: TRBD2; J gene: TRBJ2-1; V gene: TRBV27; CDR3 DNA: TGTGCCAGCAGTCTCCTGATAGCGGGAGGCCACACCTTGGCTGAGCAGTTCTTC; CDR3 protein: CASSLLIAGGHTLAEQFF
clone size: -; D gene: TRBD1; J gene: TRBJ1-2; V gene: TRBV28; CDR3 DNA: TGTGCCAGCACTACCCTCAGGGGGCGACAAGGGTATGGCTACACCTTC; CDR3 protein: CASTTLRGRQGYGYTF
clone size: -; D gene: TRBD2; J gene: TRBJ2-1; V gene: TRBV19; CDR3 DNA: TGTGCCAGTAGTGAGACTAGCGGGGGGGCATTCGGGCAGTTCTTC; CDR3 protein: CASSETSGGAFGQFF
clone size: many; D gene: -; J gene: TRBJ1-3; V gene: TRBV3-1/TRBV3-2; CDR3 DNA: TGTGCCAGCAGCCAAGCCCCGGGATACGTCTCTGGAAACACCATATATTTT; CDR3 protein: CASSQAPGYVSGNTIYF
clone size: -; D gene: TRBD1; J gene: TRBJ2-5; V gene: TRBV19; CDR3 DNA: TGTGCCACCAGGACAGGGGGGCAAGAGACCCAGTACTTC; CDR3 protein: CATRTGGQETQYF
clone size: -; D gene: TRBD2; J gene: TRBJ2-2; V gene: TRBV6-5; CDR3 DNA: TGTGCCAGCAGCGGACTAGCGGGGGGTGGCGGGGAGCTGTTTTTT; CDR3 protein: CASSGLAGGGGELFF
clone size: -; D gene: -; J gene: TRBJ2-7; V gene: TRBV25-1; CDR3 DNA: TGTGCCAGCAGTGATATGACAGGAGTGGGCGAGCAGTACTTC; CDR3 protein: CASSDMTGVGEQYF
clone size: -; D gene: -; J gene: TRBJ1-5; V gene: TRBV7-8; CDR3 DNA: TGTGCCAGCAGCTTAGCGCGAATCCAGCCCCAGCATTTT; CDR3 protein: CASSLARIQPQHF
clone size: -; D gene: -; J gene: TRBJ1-3; V gene: TRBV9; CDR3 DNA: TGTGCCAGCAGCGGACGGGGATCGACTGGAAACACCATATATTTT; CDR3 protein: CASSGRGSTGNTIYF
clone size: -; D gene: -; J gene: TRBJ2-3; V gene: TRBV12-5; CDR3 DNA: TGTGCTAGTGGTTTGTACAGACGCACAGATACGCAGTATTTT; CDR3 protein: CASGLYRRTDTQYF
clone size: -; D gene: -; J gene: TRBJ2-7; V gene: TRBV27; CDR3 DNA: TGTGCCAGCAGTTTAGCAGGGTTTGGTGAGCAGTACTTC; CDR3 protein: CASSLAGFGEQYF
clone size: -; D gene: TRBD2; J gene: TRBJ2-5; V gene: TRBV7-6; CDR3 DNA: TGTGCCAGCAGTCGTCTACGTCGGGGGGGGCAGGGCCAGTACTTC; CDR3 protein: CASSRLRRGGQGQYF
clone size: -; D gene: -; J gene: TRBJ2-5; V gene: TRBV6-5; CDR3 DNA: TGTGCCAGCAGTCCAGACTCCCGTGGGTTGTCCCAGTACTTC; CDR3 protein: CASSPDSRGLSQYF
clone size: -; D gene: -; J gene: TRBJ2-3; V gene: TRBV5-1; CDR3 DNA: TGCGCCAGCAGCTTTGGCGGGGCAGGCACAGATACGCAGTATTTT; CDR3 protein: CASSFGGAGTDTQYF
clone size: -; D gene: TRBD1; J gene: TRBJ1-2; V gene: TRBV2; CDR3 DNA: TGTGCCAGCAGGATGAGGCAGGGGGTCTGGGGCTACACCTTC; CDR3 protein: CASRMRQGVWGYTF
clone size: -; D gene: TRBD1; J gene: TRBJ1-1; V gene: TRBV11-2; CDR3 DNA: TGTGCCAGCAGCTTAGAGGTGGGGGGCAGGGGGCGAGGGTATAACACTGAAGCTTTCTTT; CDR3 protein: CASSLEVGGRGRGYNTEAFF
clone size: -; D gene: -; J gene: TRBJ2-1; V gene: TRBV6-2/TRBV6-3; CDR3 DNA: TGTGCCAGCAGTTACTTGGCTAGCGCTCTCGGGCAGTTCTTC; CDR3 protein: CASSYLASALGQFF
clone size: -; D gene: -; J gene: TRBJ2-5; V gene: TRBV12-5; CDR3 DNA: TGTGCTAGTGGTTTCTCGGGAGAGACCCAGTACTTC; CDR3 protein: CASGFSGETQYF
clone size: once; D gene: -; J gene: TRBJ2-1; V gene: TRBV2; CDR3 DNA: TGTGCCAGCAGAGGGGGAGTGTTTAGCTCCTACAATGAGCAGTTCTTC; CDR3 protein: CASRGGVFSSYNEQFF
clone size: -; D gene: TRBD2; J gene: TRBJ2-1; V gene: TRBV19; CDR3 DNA: TGTGCCAGTAGTATAATGAGCGGGGACCCTTTGTTTGAGCAGTTCTTC; CDR3 protein: CASSIMSGDPLFEQFF
clone size: -; D gene: TRBD2; J gene: TRBJ2-1; V gene: TRBV18; CDR3 DNA: TGTGCCAGCTCCCTAGCGGAGTACAATGAGCAGTTCTTC; CDR3 protein: CASSLAEYNEQFF
clone size: -; D gene: TRBD2; J gene: TRBJ2-3; V gene: TRBV11-3; CDR3 DNA: TGTGCCAGCAGCTTAGGCCTAGCGGGGGCCGATACGCAGTATTTT; CDR3 protein: CASSLGLAGADTQYF
clone size: -; D gene: -; J gene: TRBJ2-1; V gene: TRBV4-1; CDR3 DNA: TGCGCCAGCAGCCAAAGTTCTAGCTACTCCTACAATGAGCAGTTCTTC; CDR3 protein: CASSQSSSYSYNEQFF
clone size: -; D gene: TRBD2; J gene: TRBJ2-3; V gene: TRBV5-1; CDR3 DNA: TGCGCCAGCAGCTCAAACAGACTAGCGGGGGTTGATACGCAGTATTTT; CDR3 protein: CASSSNRLAGVDTQYF
clone size: -; D gene: -; J gene: TRBJ2-1; V gene: TRBV5-1; CDR3 DNA: TGCGCCAGCAGCTTGGGGGGGACACAAGGCGCGAGTGAGCAGTTCTTC; CDR3 protein: CASSLGGTQGASEQFF
clone size: -; D gene: TRBD1; J gene: TRBJ1-1; V gene: TRBV12-3/TRBV12-4; CDR3 DNA: TGTGCCAGCAGTTTATTAGACAGGGGAGCTTTCTTT; CDR3 protein: CASSLLDRGAFF
clone size: -; D gene: TRBD2; J gene: TRBJ2-3; V gene: TRBV2; CDR3 DNA: TGTGCCAGCACCGGTGGTAGCGGGCTGGGGTTTGGTCAGTATTTT; CDR3 protein: CASTGGSGLGFGQYF